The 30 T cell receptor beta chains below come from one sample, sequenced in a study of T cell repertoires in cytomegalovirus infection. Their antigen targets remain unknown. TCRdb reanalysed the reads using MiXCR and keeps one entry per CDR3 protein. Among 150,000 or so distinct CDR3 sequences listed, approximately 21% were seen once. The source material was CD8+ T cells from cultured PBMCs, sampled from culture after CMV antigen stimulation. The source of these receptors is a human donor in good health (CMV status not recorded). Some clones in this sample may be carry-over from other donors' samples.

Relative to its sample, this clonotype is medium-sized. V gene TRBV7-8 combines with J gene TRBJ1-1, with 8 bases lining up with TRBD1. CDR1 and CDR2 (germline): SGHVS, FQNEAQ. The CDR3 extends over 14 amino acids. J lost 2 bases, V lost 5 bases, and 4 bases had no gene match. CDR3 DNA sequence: TGTGCCAGCAGCCTTCCAGGGGGCAACACTGAAGCTTTCTTT. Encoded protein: CASSLPGGNTEAFF.

The CDR3 here is CAISATWTSGDGKGRTDTQYF. CDR3 nucleotides: TGTGCCATCAGTGCCACCTGGACTAGCGGGGATGGTAAAGGTAGGACAGATACGCAGTATTTT. The chain carries TRBV10-3 and TRBJ2-3; TRBD2 matches 12 bases. V shed 4 bases and J 3 bases; nucleotides not matched to a gene: 20. Germline V gene lookup returns CDR1 ENHRY and CDR2 SYGVKD. The CDR3 consists of 21 residues.

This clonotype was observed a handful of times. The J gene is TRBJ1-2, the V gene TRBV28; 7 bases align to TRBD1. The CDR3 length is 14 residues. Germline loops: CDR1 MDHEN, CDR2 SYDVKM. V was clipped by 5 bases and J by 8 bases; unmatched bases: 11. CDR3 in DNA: TGTGCCAGCAGTCCATTGGTGACAGGGTACGGCTACACCTTC. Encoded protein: CASSPLVTGYGYTF.

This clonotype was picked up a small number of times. The CDR3 sequence: CASSSRRLTNEKLFF. CDR3 sequence (DNA): TGTGCCAGCAGCTCCCGACGACTGACTAATGAAAAACTGTTTTTT. The chain recombines TRBV4-2 with TRBJ1-4; D remains unclear. The CDR3 totals 15 residues. V lost 5 bases, J lost 2 bases, and 12 bases lay in between. Germline CDR1 is LGHNA and CDR2 is YNFKEQ.

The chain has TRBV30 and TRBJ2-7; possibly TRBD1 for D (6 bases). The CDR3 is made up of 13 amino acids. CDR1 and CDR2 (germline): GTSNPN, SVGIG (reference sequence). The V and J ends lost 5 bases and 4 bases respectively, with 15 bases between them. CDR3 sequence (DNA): TGTGCCTGGGGAGAGGGCAGGGGATACGAGCAGTACTTC. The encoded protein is CAWGEGRGYEQYF.

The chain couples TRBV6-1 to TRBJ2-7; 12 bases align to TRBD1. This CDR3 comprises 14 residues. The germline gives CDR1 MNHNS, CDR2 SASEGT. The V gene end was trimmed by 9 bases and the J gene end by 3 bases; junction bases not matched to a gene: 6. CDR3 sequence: CASTGQGAVYEQYF. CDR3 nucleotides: TGTGCCAGTACGGGACAGGGGGCAGTCTACGAGCAGTACTTC.

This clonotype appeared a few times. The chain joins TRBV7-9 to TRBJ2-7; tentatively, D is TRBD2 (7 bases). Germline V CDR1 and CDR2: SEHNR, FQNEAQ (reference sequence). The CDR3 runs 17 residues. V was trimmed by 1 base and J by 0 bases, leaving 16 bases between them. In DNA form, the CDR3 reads TGTGCCAGCAGCTTAGTACTGGGAGGGGGGAGCTCCTACGAGCAGTACTTC. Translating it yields CASSLVLGGGSSYEQYF. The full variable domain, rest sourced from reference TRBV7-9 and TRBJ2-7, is DTGVSQNPRHKITKRGQNVTFRCDPISEHNRLYWYRQTLGQGPEFLTYFQNEAQLEKSRLLSDRFSAERPKGSFSTLEIQRTEQGDSAMYLCASSLVLGGGSSYEQYFGPGTRLTVT.

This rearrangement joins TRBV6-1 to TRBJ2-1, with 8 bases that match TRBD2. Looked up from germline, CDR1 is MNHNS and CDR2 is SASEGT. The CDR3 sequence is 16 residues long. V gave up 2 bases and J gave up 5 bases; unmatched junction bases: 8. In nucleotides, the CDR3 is TGTGCCAGCAGTGAAATCGGGGGGGCCATCGACAATGAGCAGTTCTTC. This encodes CASSEIGGAIDNEQFF.

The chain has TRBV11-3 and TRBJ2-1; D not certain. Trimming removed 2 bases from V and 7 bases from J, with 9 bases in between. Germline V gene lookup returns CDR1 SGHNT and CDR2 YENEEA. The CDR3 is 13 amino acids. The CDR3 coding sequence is TGTGCCAGCAGCTTAATGCCTAGTAATGAGCAGTTCTTC. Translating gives CASSLMPSNEQFF.

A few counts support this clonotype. In DNA, the CDR3 is TGTGCCAGCAGCTTAGTGCGGGGGGGGACAGCCAATCAGCCCCAGCATTTT. Translating it yields CASSLVRGGTANQPQHF. The chain couples TRBV7-8 to TRBJ1-5; TRBD1 agrees at 7 bases. CDR1 and CDR2 from the germline V gene are SGHVS and FQNEAQ. V was pared by 1 base and J by 3 bases, with 9 bases of the junction left unmatched. The CDR3 is made up of 17 amino acids.

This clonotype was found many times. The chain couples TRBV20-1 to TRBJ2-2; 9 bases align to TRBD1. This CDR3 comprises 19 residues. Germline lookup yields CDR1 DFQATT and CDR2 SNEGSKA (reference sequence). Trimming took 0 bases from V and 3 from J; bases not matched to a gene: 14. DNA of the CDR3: TGCAGTGCTAGAGATCCCTCCTTGGGACAGGGATATCACACCGGGGAGCTGTTTTTT. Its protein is CSARDPSLGQGYHTGELFF.

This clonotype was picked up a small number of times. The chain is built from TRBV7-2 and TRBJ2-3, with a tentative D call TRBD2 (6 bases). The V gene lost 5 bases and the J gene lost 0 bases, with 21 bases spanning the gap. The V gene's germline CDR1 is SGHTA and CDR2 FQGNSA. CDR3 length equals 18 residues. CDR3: CASSHNPLSGTSTDTQYF. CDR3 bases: TGTGCCAGCAGCCACAACCCCCTCTCCGGGACTAGCACAGATACGCAGTATTTT.

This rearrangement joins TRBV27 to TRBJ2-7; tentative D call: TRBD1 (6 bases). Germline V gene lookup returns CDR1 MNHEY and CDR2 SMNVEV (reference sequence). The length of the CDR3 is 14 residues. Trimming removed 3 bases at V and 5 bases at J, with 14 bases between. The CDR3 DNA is TGTGCCAGCAGTTTCATCGGCAGGGGCCACGAGCAGTACTTC. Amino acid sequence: CASSFIGRGHEQYF.

In DNA form, the CDR3 reads TGTGCCAGCAGCGTGGGGGACAGGGGGCGGGAGCAGTACTTC. Amino acids: CASSVGDRGREQYF. This chain connects TRBV9 to TRBJ2-7, with 12 bases that match TRBD1. The germline V gene encodes CDR1 SGDLS and CDR2 YYNGEE. Germline trimming cut 2 bases from V and 7 bases from J; bases unmatched to any gene: 4. The CDR3 extends over 14 amino acids.

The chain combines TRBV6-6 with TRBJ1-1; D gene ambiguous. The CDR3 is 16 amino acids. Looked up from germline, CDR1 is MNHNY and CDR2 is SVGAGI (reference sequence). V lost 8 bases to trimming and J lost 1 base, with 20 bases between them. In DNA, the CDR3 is TGTGCCAGCCTTGAGTTATTTGCAGGTTGGAACACTGAAGCTTTCTTT. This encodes CASLELFAGWNTEAFF.

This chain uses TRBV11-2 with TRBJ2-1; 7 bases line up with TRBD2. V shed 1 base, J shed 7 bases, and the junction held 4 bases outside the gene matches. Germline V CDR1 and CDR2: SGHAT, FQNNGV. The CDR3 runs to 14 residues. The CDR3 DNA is TGTGCCAGCAGCTTAGGGGGACTATGGAATGAGCAGTTCTTC. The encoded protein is CASSLGGLWNEQFF.

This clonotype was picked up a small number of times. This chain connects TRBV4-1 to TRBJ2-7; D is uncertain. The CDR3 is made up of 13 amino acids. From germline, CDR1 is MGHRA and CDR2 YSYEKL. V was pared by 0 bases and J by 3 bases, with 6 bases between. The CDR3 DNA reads TGCGCCAGCAGCCAAGAATCAGGCTACGAGCAGTACTTC. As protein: CASSQESGYEQYF.

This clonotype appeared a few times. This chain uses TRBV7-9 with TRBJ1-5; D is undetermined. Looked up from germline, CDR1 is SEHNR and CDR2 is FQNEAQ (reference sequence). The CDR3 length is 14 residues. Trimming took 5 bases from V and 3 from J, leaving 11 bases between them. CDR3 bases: TGTGCCAGCAGCCCCCCGGGAGCCAATCAGCCCCAGCATTTT. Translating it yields CASSPPGANQPQHF.

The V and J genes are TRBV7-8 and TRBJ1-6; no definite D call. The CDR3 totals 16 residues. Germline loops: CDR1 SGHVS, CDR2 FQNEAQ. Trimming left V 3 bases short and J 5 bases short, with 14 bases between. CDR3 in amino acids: CASSFDGRDNNSPLHF. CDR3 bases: TGTGCCAGCAGCTTTGACGGGCGTGATAATAATTCACCCCTCCACTTT. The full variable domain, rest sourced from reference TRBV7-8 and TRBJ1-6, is GAGVSQSPRYKVAKRGQDVALRCDPISGHVSLFWYQQALGQGPEFLTYFQNEAQLDKSGLPSDRFFAERPEGSVSTLKIQRTQQEDSAVYLCASSFDGRDNNSPLHFGNGTRLTVT.

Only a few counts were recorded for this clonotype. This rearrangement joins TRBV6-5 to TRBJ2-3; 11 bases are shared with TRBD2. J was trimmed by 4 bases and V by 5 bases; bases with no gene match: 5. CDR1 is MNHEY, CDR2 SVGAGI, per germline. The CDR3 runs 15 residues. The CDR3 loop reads CASSEIAGGPDTQYF. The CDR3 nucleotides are TGTGCCAGCAGTGAAATAGCGGGGGGGCCAGATACGCAGTATTTT.

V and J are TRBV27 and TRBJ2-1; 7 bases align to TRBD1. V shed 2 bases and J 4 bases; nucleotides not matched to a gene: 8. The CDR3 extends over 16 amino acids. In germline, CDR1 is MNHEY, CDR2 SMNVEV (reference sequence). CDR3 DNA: TGTGCCAGCAGTTTAGAGGGGACAGCGAATTACAATGAGCAGTTCTTC. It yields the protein CASSLEGTANYNEQFF.

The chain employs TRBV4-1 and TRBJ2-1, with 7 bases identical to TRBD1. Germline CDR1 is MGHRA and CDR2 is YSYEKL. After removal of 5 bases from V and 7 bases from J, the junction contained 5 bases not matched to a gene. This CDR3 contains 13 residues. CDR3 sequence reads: CASSYRGRNEQFF. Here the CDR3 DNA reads TGCGCCAGCAGCTACAGGGGCCGGAATGAGCAGTTCTTC.

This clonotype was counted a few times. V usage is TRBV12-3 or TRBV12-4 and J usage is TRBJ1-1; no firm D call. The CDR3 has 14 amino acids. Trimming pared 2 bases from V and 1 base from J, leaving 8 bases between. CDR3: CASSLTAGNTEAFF. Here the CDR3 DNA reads TGTGCCAGCAGTTTAACGGCTGGGAACACTGAAGCTTTCTTT.

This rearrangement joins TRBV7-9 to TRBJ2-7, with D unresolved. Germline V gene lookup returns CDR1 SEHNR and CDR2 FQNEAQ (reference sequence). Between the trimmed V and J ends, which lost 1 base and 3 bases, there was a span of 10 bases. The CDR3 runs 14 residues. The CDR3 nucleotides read TGTGCCAGCAGCTTAGAATGGGGATACTACGAGCAGTACTTC. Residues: CASSLEWGYYEQYF.

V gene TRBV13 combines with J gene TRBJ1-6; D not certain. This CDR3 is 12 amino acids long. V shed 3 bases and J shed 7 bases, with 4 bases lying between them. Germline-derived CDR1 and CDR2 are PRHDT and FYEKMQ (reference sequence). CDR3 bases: TGTGCCAGCAGCTTGCTGAATTCACCCCTCCACTTT. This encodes CASSLLNSPLHF.

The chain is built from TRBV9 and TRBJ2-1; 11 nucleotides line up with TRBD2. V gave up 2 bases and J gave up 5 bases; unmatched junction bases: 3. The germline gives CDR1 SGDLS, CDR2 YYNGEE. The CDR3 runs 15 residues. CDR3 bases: TGTGCCAGCAGCGTTAGCGGGGGGGCAGACAATGAGCAGTTCTTC. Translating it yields CASSVSGGADNEQFF.

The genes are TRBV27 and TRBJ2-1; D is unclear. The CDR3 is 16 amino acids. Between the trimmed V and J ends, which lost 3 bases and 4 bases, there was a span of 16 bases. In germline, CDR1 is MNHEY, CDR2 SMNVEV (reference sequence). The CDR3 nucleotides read TGTGCCAGCAGTTTTGGCTCCGACCCTGTTTACAATGAGCAGTTCTTC. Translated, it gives CASSFGSDPVYNEQFF.

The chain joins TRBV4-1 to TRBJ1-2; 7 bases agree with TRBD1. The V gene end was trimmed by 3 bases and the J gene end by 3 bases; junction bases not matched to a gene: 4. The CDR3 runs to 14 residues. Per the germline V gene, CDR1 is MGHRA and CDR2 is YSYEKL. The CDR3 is CASSQTTGDYGYTF. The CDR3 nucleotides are TGCGCCAGCAGCCAGACTACAGGGGACTATGGCTACACCTTC.

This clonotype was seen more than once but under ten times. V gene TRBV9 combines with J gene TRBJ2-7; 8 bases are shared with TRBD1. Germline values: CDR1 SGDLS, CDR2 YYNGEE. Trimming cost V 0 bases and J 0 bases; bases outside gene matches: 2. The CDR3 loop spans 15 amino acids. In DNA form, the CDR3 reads TGTGCCAGCAGCGTAGGTGGGACAGGCTCCTACGAGCAGTACTTC. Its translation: CASSVGGTGSYEQYF.

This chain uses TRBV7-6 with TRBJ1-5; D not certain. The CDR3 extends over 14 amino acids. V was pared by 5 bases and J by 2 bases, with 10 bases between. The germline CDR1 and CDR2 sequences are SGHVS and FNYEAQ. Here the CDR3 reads CASSPNLGNQPQHF. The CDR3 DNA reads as TGTGCCAGCAGCCCCAACCTAGGCAATCAGCCCCAGCATTTT.